The 27 T cell receptor beta chains given below trace back to one sample, sequenced in a study of Ad26.COV2.S vaccination and SARS-CoV-2 variants. Using immunoSEQ multiplex PCR, the repertoire was profiled, and TCRdb retains in-frame clones only, with some absent. The repertoire includes more than 150,000 clones, around 88% of them detected once, and over 4.5% sits in the top ten. Source: peripheral blood, taken after recovery from COVID-19. These receptors were obtained from a human donor who had recovered from COVID-19.

The J gene is TRBJ1-1, the V gene TRBV27, with TRBD1 as a possible D gene (6 bases). Germline-derived CDR1 and CDR2 are MNHEY and SMNVEV (reference sequence). V shed 8 bases and J shed 3 bases, with 19 bases lying between them. The CDR3 loop spans 15 amino acids. The CDR3 coding sequence is TGTGCCAGCTGTCCCTCGACAGGTGGGGACACTGAAGCTTTCTTT. It codes for CASCPSTGGDTEAFF.

This chain uses TRBV25-1 with TRBJ1-2, with a possible D match to TRBD1 (5 bases). V was cut by 2 bases and J by 6 bases, with 19 bases left in between. CDR1 MGHDK and CDR2 SYGVNS come from the germline V gene. The CDR3 has 16 amino acids. CDR3 protein: CASSELTGIKDHGYTF. CDR3 DNA sequence: TGTGCCAGCAGTGAACTAACAGGTATTAAGGATCATGGCTACACCTTC.

The chain joins TRBV24-1 to TRBJ1-1; D gene ambiguous. This CDR3 contains 14 residues. The germline V gene encodes CDR1 KGHDR and CDR2 SFDVKD. Between the trimmed V and J ends, which lost 7 bases and 1 base, there was a span of 12 bases. In DNA, the CDR3 is TGTGCCACCAGGAACGGGGTGAGGAACACTGAAGCTTTCTTT. It translates to CATRNGVRNTEAFF.

This sequence joins TRBV24-1 and TRBJ2-1; the match to TRBD1 covers 9 bases. The germline CDR1 and CDR2 sequences are KGHDR and SFDVKD. V was clipped by 9 bases and J by 5 bases; unmatched bases: 4. This CDR3 comprises 13 residues. The CDR3 sequence is CATGTGRDNEQFF. CDR3 DNA sequence: TGTGCCACCGGGACAGGGAGGGACAATGAGCAGTTCTTC.

This rearrangement joins TRBV28 to TRBJ1-1; 9 positions agree with TRBD1. Germline V gene sequence: CDR1 MDHEN, CDR2 SYDVKM. The CDR3 is 16 amino acids. Trimming cost V 4 bases and J 5 bases; bases outside gene matches: 11. CDR3 sequence: CASSSRDRVFGTEAFF. The CDR3 region has the DNA TGTGCCAGCAGTTCCCGGGACAGGGTTTTCGGAACTGAAGCTTTCTTT.

The chain joins TRBV30 to TRBJ2-5; D is undetermined. Germline assignment: CDR1 GTSNPN and CDR2 SVGIG (reference sequence). V dropped 0 bases and J dropped 3 bases, with 11 bases sitting between them. The CDR3 runs 14 residues. CDR3 loop: CAWSVWRLEETQYF. CDR3 DNA: TGTGCCTGGAGTGTATGGAGATTGGAAGAGACCCAGTACTTC.

This sequence joins TRBV20-1 and TRBJ2-3, with a tentative D call TRBD1 (6 bases). The CDR3 covers 15 residues. Germline CDR1 is DFQATT and CDR2 is SNEGSKA (reference sequence). Trimming shortened V by 3 bases and J by 3 bases, and 16 bases separated the two germline ends. The CDR3 sequence is CSASSWGLGTDTQYF. The CDR3 nucleotides read TGCAGTGCTAGTTCTTGGGGGCTGGGGACAGATACGCAGTATTTT.

To note about this clone: Mismatch with germline at one junction end may stem from a read error. The V gene is TRBV28, the J gene TRBJ2-7; 14 nucleotides agree with TRBD2. The CDR3 has 15 residues. CDR1 and CDR2 (germline): MDHEN, SYDVKM. CDR3 sequence: CASSPESGLAGEWDF. CDR3 bases: TGTGCCAGCAGTCCCGAATCGGGACTAGCGGGAGAATGGGACTTC. Filled out from reference TRBV28 and TRBJ2-7, the complete variable domain reads DVKVTQSSRYLVKRTGEKVFLECVQDMDHENMFWYRQDPGLGLRLIYFSYDVKMKEKGDIPEGYSVSREKKERFSLILESASTNQTSMYLCASSPESGLAGEWDFGPGTRLTVT.

V gene TRBV7-2 combines with J gene TRBJ1-3; D might be TRBD1 (6 bases). Per germline, CDR1 SGHTA and CDR2 FQGNSA. V was cut by 2 bases and J by 0 bases, with 11 bases left in between. The CDR3 covers 16 residues. CDR3 coding DNA: TGTGCCAGCAGCTTAAGACAGGCCAGCTCTGGAAACACCATATATTTT. It translates to CASSLRQASSGNTIYF.

The genes are TRBV2 and TRBJ2-3; 13 bases fit TRBD2. CDR1 is SNHLY and CDR2 is FYNNEI in the germline V gene. V dropped 6 bases and J dropped 3; count of bases not matched to a gene: 6. CDR3 length: 16 residues. CDR3 DNA: TGTGCCAGCAGATTAGAGGGACTAGCGGGGACAGATACGCAGTATTTT. Translating gives CASRLEGLAGTDTQYF.

This clone was picked up a small number of times. The V and J genes are TRBV5-1 and TRBJ2-3, with unresolved D. Trimming cost V 4 bases and J 1 base, with 10 bases left between them. The CDR3 runs to 14 residues. Germline assignment: CDR1 SGHRS and CDR2 YFSETQ. CDR3 nucleotides: TGCGCCAGCAGCCTAAGACTCGGCACAGATACGCAGTATTTT. It yields the protein CASSLRLGTDTQYF.

CDR3 protein: CASSYYPGGNGYNEQFF. The CDR3 region has the DNA TGTGCCAGCAGTTACTACCCCGGGGGCAACGGCTACAATGAGCAGTTCTTC. The V gene is TRBV6-2 or TRBV6-3, the J gene TRBJ2-1, with D perhaps matching TRBD1 or TRBD2 (6 bases each). The CDR3 has 17 residues. Germline V lookup: CDR1 MNHEY, CDR2 SVGEGT. Trimming shortened V by 1 base and J by 3 bases, and 16 bases separated the two germline ends.

The J gene is TRBJ1-1, the V gene TRBV5-1; weak D call: TRBD1 (6 bases). V was cut by 3 bases and J by 0 bases, with 12 bases left in between. CDR3 length: 15 residues. Germline lookup yields CDR1 SGHRS and CDR2 YFSETQ. The CDR3 DNA sequence: TGCGCCAGCAGCTCTCAGGGGAAAATGAACACTGAAGCTTTCTTT. This codes for CASSSQGKMNTEAFF.

The rearrangement uses TRBV27 and TRBJ2-7; perhaps TRBD1 as D (6 bases). This CDR3 spans 14 amino acids. CDR1 and CDR2 from the germline V gene are MNHEY and SMNVEV (reference sequence). V was pared by 3 bases and J by 3 bases, with 12 bases between. The CDR3 nucleotides are TGTGCCAGCAGTTTGGGGGACACTCTCTACGAGCAGTACTTC. It yields the protein CASSLGDTLYEQYF.

This clone was counted a single time. V gene TRBV2 combines with J gene TRBJ2-2, with D perhaps matching TRBD1 (6 bases). The germline V gene encodes CDR1 SNHLY and CDR2 FYNNEI. The CDR3 consists of 18 residues. The V gene lost 7 bases and the J gene lost 2 bases, with 23 bases spanning the gap. CDR3 nucleotide sequence: TGTGCCAGCAATCGCCTTCGGACAGCGAAAATAAACACCGGGGAGCTGTTTTTT. It translates to CASNRLRTAKINTGELFF.

V usage is TRBV6-5 and J usage is TRBJ1-4; TRBD1 might be the D (6 bases). Germline-derived CDR1 and CDR2 are MNHEY and SVGAGI. The CDR3 extends over 15 amino acids. Trimming removed 5 bases at V and 0 bases at J, with 10 bases between. CDR3 sequence (DNA): TGTGCCAGCAGTCAGACAGGTGCAACTAATGAAAAACTGTTTTTT. It codes for CASSQTGATNEKLFF.

V is TRBV11-2 and J is TRBJ2-2; D call uncertain. This CDR3 contains 15 residues. Germline-derived CDR1 and CDR2 are SGHAT and FQNNGV. Trimming left V 5 bases short and J 7 bases short, with 17 bases between. The DNA of the CDR3 is TGTGCCAGCAGCCCACTTTACGATCGGGTCGGGGAGCTGTTTTTT. Translated: CASSPLYDRVGELFF.

This clone showed up just once. This chain uses TRBV19 with TRBJ2-1; 9 bases line up with TRBD2. The V gene's germline CDR1 is LNHDA and CDR2 SQIVND (reference sequence). The CDR3 has 16 amino acids. The junction had 13 bases not matched to a gene; V was cut back by 6 bases and J by 7 bases. Here the CDR3 DNA reads TGTGCCAGTAGGCCCTTTAGCGGGAGAGCCCCTAATGAGCAGTTCTTC. Protein product: CASRPFSGRAPNEQFF. Full variable domain (remainder filled in from reference TRBV19 and TRBJ2-1): DGGITQSPKYLFRKEGQNVTLSCEQNLNHDAMYWYRQDPGQGLRLIYYSQIVNDFQKGDIAEGYSVSREKKESFPLTVTSAQKNPTAFYLCASRPFSGRAPNEQFFGPGTRLTVL.

This clone appeared once. The chain couples TRBV6-1 to TRBJ1-1; D is unclear. The germline V and J ends were trimmed by 2 bases and 4 bases, with 14 bases remaining between them. The CDR3 totals 15 residues. Germline V gene data show CDR1 as MNHNS and CDR2 as SASEGT. The CDR3 is CASSETIGSGTEAFF. As DNA, the CDR3 is TGTGCCAGCAGTGAAACAATAGGTTCGGGCACTGAAGCTTTCTTT.

CDR3 sequence: CASSSGGGNQPQHF. CDR3 in DNA: TGTGCCAGCAGTTCAGGGGGCGGGAATCAGCCCCAGCATTTT. The chain joins TRBV5-4 to TRBJ1-5; 8 nucleotides align to TRBD1. The CDR3 totals 14 residues. V lost 5 bases, J lost 4 bases, and 5 bases stayed unmatched. From germline, CDR1 is SGHNT and CDR2 YYREEE (reference sequence).

The rearrangement uses TRBV7-8 and TRBJ2-2; a weak D match, TRBD2 (5 bases). Between the trimmed V and J ends, which lost 5 bases and 2 bases, there was a span of 9 bases. CDR1 SGHVS and CDR2 FQNEAQ come from the germline V gene. The CDR3 length is 14 residues. In nucleotides, the CDR3 is TGTGCCAGCAGCCGGGGATCTAACACCGGGGAGCTGTTTTTT. It is translated as CASSRGSNTGELFF.

The CDR3 nucleotides are TGTGCCAGCAGCCTAGGACACTACACTGAAGCTTTCTTT. Its protein product is CASSLGHYTEAFF. The chain carries TRBV5-6 and TRBJ1-1; D possibly corresponds to TRBD1 (5 bases). CDR3 length: 13 amino acids. Germline assignment: CDR1 SGHDT and CDR2 YYEEEE. Trimming pared 4 bases from V and 3 bases from J, leaving 10 bases between.

Only one count was recorded for this clone. This chain connects TRBV28 to TRBJ2-1; possibly TRBD1 or TRBD2 for D (5 bases each). V dropped 5 bases and J dropped 6 bases, with 14 bases sitting between them. The CDR3 consists of 14 residues. The germline gives CDR1 MDHEN, CDR2 SYDVKM. Here the CDR3 DNA reads TGTGCCAGCAGTAATGCAGGGACGGGCAATGAGCAGTTCTTC. Translated, it gives CASSNAGTGNEQFF.

The chain couples TRBV6-5 to TRBJ2-5, with 7 positions matching TRBD2. The junction had 7 bases not matched to a gene; V was cut back by 0 bases and J by 3 bases. Germline values: CDR1 MNHEY, CDR2 SVGAGI. This CDR3 is built from 16 residues. The DNA of the CDR3 is TGTGCCAGCAGTTACTCGGCGGGGGACCCCAAAGAGACCCAGTACTTC. Protein: CASSYSAGDPKETQYF.

The chain uses TRBV6-4 and TRBJ2-5, with 10 nucleotides matching TRBD1. The CDR3 covers 17 residues. Germline V gene lookup returns CDR1 MRHNA and CDR2 SNTAGT. The ends lost 3 bases at V and 6 bases at J; junction bases unmatched: 13. The CDR3 region is CASSETSLTGGKKTQYF. The CDR3 DNA follows: TGTGCCAGCAGTGAGACTTCTTTGACAGGGGGCAAAAAGACCCAGTACTTC.

The chain employs TRBV9 and TRBJ2-7; 13 positions agree with TRBD2. The CDR3 extends over 15 amino acids. Germline V gives CDR1 SGDLS, CDR2 YYNGEE. The trim removed 3 bases at V and 4 bases at J, leaving 4 bases unmatched. The CDR3 nucleotides are TGTGCCAGCAGCGCAGGACTAGCGGGAGAGTACGAGCAGTACTTC. This gives the protein CASSAGLAGEYEQYF.

The chain combines TRBV9 with TRBJ1-3, with 8 bases lining up with TRBD1. The CDR3 has 14 amino acids. Per germline, CDR1 SGDLS and CDR2 YYNGEE. The J segment lost 2 bases and the V segment lost 6 bases, leaving 4 bases of the junction unmatched. The CDR3 DNA reads TGTGCCAGCACGGGGACAGGAACTGGAAACACCATATATTTT. Translation gives CASTGTGTGNTIYF.